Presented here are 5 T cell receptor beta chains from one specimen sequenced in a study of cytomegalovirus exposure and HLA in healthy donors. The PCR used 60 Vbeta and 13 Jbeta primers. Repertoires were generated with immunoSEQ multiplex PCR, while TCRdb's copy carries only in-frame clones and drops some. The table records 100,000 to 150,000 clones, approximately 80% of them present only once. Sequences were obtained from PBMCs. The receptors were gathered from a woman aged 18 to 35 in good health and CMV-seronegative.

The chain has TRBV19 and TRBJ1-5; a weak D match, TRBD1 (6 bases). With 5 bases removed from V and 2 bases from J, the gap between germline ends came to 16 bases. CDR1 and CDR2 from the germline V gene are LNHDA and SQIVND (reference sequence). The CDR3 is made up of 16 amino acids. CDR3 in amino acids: CASSLQRQAGNQPQHF. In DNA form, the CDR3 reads TGTGCCAGTAGTCTCCAACGACAGGCGGGCAATCAGCCCCAGCATTTT.

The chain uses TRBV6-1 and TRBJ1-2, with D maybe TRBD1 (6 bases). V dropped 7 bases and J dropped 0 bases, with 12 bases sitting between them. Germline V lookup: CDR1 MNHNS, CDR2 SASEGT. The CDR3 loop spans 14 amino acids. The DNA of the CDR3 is TGTGCCAGCATGGACCCAGGGGCTAACTATGGCTACACCTTC. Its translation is CASMDPGANYGYTF.

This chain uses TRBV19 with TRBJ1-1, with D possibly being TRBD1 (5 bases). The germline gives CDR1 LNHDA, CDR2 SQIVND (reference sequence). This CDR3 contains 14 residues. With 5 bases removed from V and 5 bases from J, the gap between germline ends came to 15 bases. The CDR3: CASSPDQGGTEAFF. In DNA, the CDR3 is TGTGCCAGTAGTCCGGATCAGGGAGGAACTGAAGCTTTCTTT.

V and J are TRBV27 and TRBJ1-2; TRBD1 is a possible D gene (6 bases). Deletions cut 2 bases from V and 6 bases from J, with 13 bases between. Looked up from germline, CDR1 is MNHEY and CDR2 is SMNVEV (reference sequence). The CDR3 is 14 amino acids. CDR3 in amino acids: CASSLGTRGHGYTF. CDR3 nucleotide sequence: TGTGCCAGCAGTTTAGGAACCAGGGGCCATGGCTACACCTTC.

As DNA, the CDR3 is TGTGCCAGTAGTATTGTGGGGAGGGAGACCCAGTACTTC. Protein: CASSIVGRETQYF. The rearrangement joins TRBV19 to TRBJ2-5, with D tentatively TRBD2 (6 bases). The CDR3 loop spans 13 amino acids. Germline CDR1 and CDR2: LNHDA and SQIVND (reference sequence). Trimming shortened V by 3 bases and J by 5 bases, and 10 bases separated the two germline ends.